The rows below give T cell receptor beta chains drawn from one sample of a study of cytomegalovirus exposure and HLA in healthy donors. This table comes from immunoSEQ multiplex PCR, and its TCRdb copy is limited to in-frame clones, with some not included. The sample yields about 150,000 clones, around 84% seen once. The sample taken for sequencing was PBMCs. The receptors stem from a man younger than 30 in good health and CMV-seronegative. CDR3s include the opening cysteine and the closing phenylalanine or tryptophan. Each record gives: V gene, clone size, D gene, CDR3 protein. D genes are given only for firm matches. The size entry is marked missing in some rows and otherwise reads once, few, many or a size class.

TRBV2 | - | TRBD2 | CASSEGGASGYNEQFF
TRBV15 | - | - | CATSKQGGTGELFF
TRBV7-2 | few | - | CASSSTGARMNTEAFF
TRBV9 | - | TRBD1 | CASSVGGQGDQPQHF
TRBV15 | - | TRBD1 | CATSNTGTGSLWEQYF
TRBV7-9 | - | - | CASSFGGVGDTQYF
TRBV27 | - | TRBD1 | CASSPPGQERGEQYF
TRBV19 | - | TRBD1 | CASSRDRGTNQPQHF
TRBV7-9 | - | - | CASSFLQMEGLETQYF
TRBV27 | few | TRBD1 | CASSLLGQGGQPQHF
TRBV28 | - | - | CASRYRVLLREPQHF
TRBV28 | - | - | CASSLGGYEQYF
TRBV28 | - | - | CASSPGRGYAETQYF
TRBV28 | few | - | CASGPGPGVTFYEQYF
TRBV7-3 | - | - | CASSLRGLDTGELFF
TRBV9 | once | - | CASSPGVGSTNEKLFF